What follows are 32 T cell receptor beta chains derived from one specimen sequenced in a study of graft-versus-host responses after intestinal transplantation. The protocol was immunoSEQ multiplex PCR, while the TCRdb copy is restricted to in-frame clones and leaves out a portion. The repertoire holds tens of thousands of clones, with approximately 93% as singletons. Here the sequenced sample was PBMCs, taken 156 days after intestinal transplant. The source of these receptors is a human patient who received an intestinal transplant, so some T cells may come from the graft donor.

The count of this clone is one. The chain carries TRBV25-1 and TRBJ1-6, with D uncertain. The CDR3 length is 14 residues. V was trimmed by 7 bases and J by 7 bases, leaving 14 bases between them. Germline CDR1 reads MGHDK; CDR2 reads SYGVNS. Written as DNA, the CDR3 is TGTGCCAGCACGTCAAAGGGATTCAATTCACCCCTCCACTTT. As protein: CASTSKGFNSPLHF.

This clone has only one observation. CDR3 in DNA: TGCGCCAGCAGCCAAGTTACAGGCACTCAGCCCCAGCATTTT. Translating gives CASSQVTGTQPQHF. The chain is built from TRBV4-1 and TRBJ1-5, with a possible D match to TRBD1 (5 bases). Germline values: CDR1 MGHRA, CDR2 YSYEKL. With 1 base removed from V and 6 bases from J, the gap between germline ends came to 10 bases. This CDR3 region has 14 residues.

J is TRBJ1-2 and V is TRBV9, with D perhaps matching TRBD1 (6 bases). The CDR3 spans 14 residues. Germline assignment: CDR1 SGDLS and CDR2 YYNGEE. With 0 bases removed from V and 3 bases from J, the gap between germline ends came to 9 bases. This chain's CDR3 is CASSVGAGDYGYTF. The DNA of the CDR3 is TGTGCCAGCAGCGTAGGGGCAGGGGACTATGGCTACACCTTC.

This clone has only one observation. This chain uses TRBV27 with TRBJ2-1; D is possibly TRBD2 (5 bases). The germline V gene encodes CDR1 MNHEY and CDR2 SMNVEV (reference sequence). V lost 0 bases and J 5 bases, leaving 8 bases between the germline ends. The CDR3 is made up of 14 amino acids. CDR3 DNA sequence: TGTGCCAGCAGTTTATCCACCGGGAACAATGAGCAGTTCTTC. Amino acids: CASSLSTGNNEQFF.

The V and J genes are TRBV6-1 and TRBJ1-1; D unresolved. In germline, CDR1 is MNHNS, CDR2 SASEGT. The CDR3 is 15 amino acids. V shed 7 bases and J shed 0 bases, with 15 bases lying between them. The CDR3 here is CASINSGKLNTEAFF. The CDR3 DNA reads as TGTGCCAGCATTAATTCTGGGAAACTGAACACTGAAGCTTTCTTT.

The gene calls are TRBV30 and TRBJ2-7; D unresolved. CDR1 is GTSNPN and CDR2 is SVGIG in the germline V gene (reference sequence). The CDR3 is 11 amino acids. Deletions cut 3 bases from V and 3 bases from J, with 6 bases between. The CDR3 spells CAWRTGYEQYF. The CDR3, as DNA: TGTGCCTGGAGGACGGGCTACGAGCAGTACTTC.

The chain recombines TRBV13 with TRBJ2-4; tentatively, D is TRBD1 or TRBD2 (5 bases each). V lost 5 bases to trimming and J lost 8 bases, with 13 bases between them. Germline V gives CDR1 PRHDT, CDR2 FYEKMQ (reference sequence). The CDR3 is 13 residues long. The CDR3 loop is CASSRGRPDIQYF. CDR3 bases: TGTGCCAGCAGCCGGGGACGTCCGGACATTCAGTACTTC.

The chain links TRBV5-5 to TRBJ1-1, with D perhaps matching TRBD1 (5 bases). This CDR3 comprises 15 residues. V was shortened by 0 bases and J by 4 bases, with 13 bases between the two germline ends. Germline values: CDR1 SGHKS, CDR2 YYEKEE (reference sequence). The CDR3 DNA reads as TGTGCCAGCAGCTTGGGCCGAGGCGGGGGCACTGAAGCTTTCTTT. The encoded protein is CASSLGRGGGTEAFF.

This chain's CDR3 is CASSLYLDGRDEQFF. CDR3 nucleotides: TGTGCCAGCAGCTTATATCTAGATGGTAGGGATGAGCAGTTCTTC. The V gene is TRBV7-3, the J gene TRBJ2-1; no definite D call. Per germline, CDR1 SGHTA and CDR2 FQGTGA. The CDR3 totals 15 residues. The V end lost 2 bases, the J end lost 8 bases, and 16 bases lay between the germline ends.

This rearrangement joins TRBV19 to TRBJ2-1; possible D gene TRBD2, 5 bases. Germline CDR1 is LNHDA and CDR2 is SQIVND (reference sequence). The CDR3 covers 13 residues. V lost 3 bases and J lost 4, with 7 bases in between. The CDR3 DNA follows: TGTGCCAGTAGTATGGGGAGATACAATGAGCAGTTCTTC. As protein: CASSMGRYNEQFF.

This clone was picked up one time. The chain has TRBV6-5 and TRBJ2-5, with unresolved D. The CDR3 has 15 residues. Germline lookup yields CDR1 MNHEY and CDR2 SVGAGI. The ends were cut back, 4 bases at V and 1 base at J, with 13 bases in the middle. The CDR3 sequence is CASSSPGQPQETQYF. The CDR3 DNA is TGTGCCAGCAGTTCACCTGGGCAGCCCCAAGAGACCCAGTACTTC.

The chain joins TRBV5-6 to TRBJ1-2; D not certain. CDR3 length: 15 residues. The V and J ends lost 0 bases and 0 bases respectively, with 9 bases between them. Germline V gene data show CDR1 as SGHDT and CDR2 as YYEEEE. The DNA of the CDR3 is TGTGCCAGCAGCTTGGCCATGCAGGCTAACTATGGCTACACCTTC. It specifies CASSLAMQANYGYTF.

This chain joins TRBV19 and TRBJ1-1; D is ambiguous. CDR3 size: 16 residues. V shed 2 bases and J shed 0 bases, with 13 bases lying between them. Germline-derived CDR1 and CDR2 are LNHDA and SQIVND (reference sequence). The CDR3 is CASSIREVVMNTEAFF. For the CDR3, the DNA is TGTGCCAGTAGTATACGGGAAGTGGTCATGAACACTGAAGCTTTCTTT.

The chain carries TRBV5-1 and TRBJ2-1; 11 bases agree with TRBD2. Germline V gene sequence: CDR1 SGHRS, CDR2 YFSETQ. Germline trimming cut 0 bases from V and 4 bases from J; bases unmatched to any gene: 0. The CDR3 has 15 amino acids. The CDR3 DNA follows: TGCGCCAGCAGCTTGGTAGCGGGGGGGTACAATGAGCAGTTCTTC. Its protein is CASSLVAGGYNEQFF.

This clone occurred once. This chain uses TRBV6-1 with TRBJ1-5; D is ambiguous. The CDR3 consists of 17 residues. Trimming removed 0 bases at V and 2 bases at J, with 14 bases between. Germline V CDR1 and CDR2: MNHNS, SASEGT. The CDR3 nucleotides are TGTGCCAGCAGTGAAGCGTTAAGGGCTGGTGGCAATCAGCCCCAGCATTTT. Its translation is CASSEALRAGGNQPQHF.

The rearrangement joins TRBV6-6 to TRBJ1-1; D is ambiguous. The CDR3 is made up of 14 amino acids. Per germline, CDR1 MNHNY and CDR2 SVGAGI (reference sequence). V gave up 0 bases and J gave up 3 bases, with 8 bases separating them. The CDR3 sequence: CASSYSITDTEAFF. The CDR3 DNA reads TGTGCCAGCAGTTACTCGATAACGGACACTGAAGCTTTCTTT.

The chain employs TRBV7-9 and TRBJ2-1, with D possibly being TRBD2 (6 bases). Germline CDR1 and CDR2: SEHNR and FQNEAQ (reference sequence). V lost 3 bases and J lost 2, with 11 bases in between. The CDR3 runs 15 residues. Written as DNA, the CDR3 is TGTGCCAGCAGCTTGTCCGCTAGCGCCTACAATGAGCAGTTCTTC. Amino acid sequence: CASSLSASAYNEQFF.

The chain recombines TRBV5-1 with TRBJ2-2; possible D gene TRBD1, 5 bases. This CDR3 spans 17 amino acids. V lost 2 bases and J lost 6, with 20 bases in between. The germline V gene has CDR1 SGHRS and CDR2 YFSETQ. DNA of the CDR3: TGCGCCAGCAGCTTTCTCTCTATTGGGGCGATCGCCGGGGAGCTGTTTTTT. This translates into CASSFLSIGAIAGELFF.

The chain employs TRBV5-1 and TRBJ2-1, with 9 nucleotides matching TRBD1. The CDR3 is made up of 14 amino acids. V shed 3 bases, J shed 4 bases, and the junction held 2 bases outside the gene matches. The germline V gene has CDR1 SGHRS and CDR2 YFSETQ. CDR3 nucleotides: TGCGCCAGCAGCTGGGGACAGGGATACAATGAGCAGTTCTTC. Its translation is CASSWGQGYNEQFF.

V usage is TRBV7-8 and J usage is TRBJ1-4, with a weak D call TRBD1 (6 bases). Germline V gives CDR1 SGHVS, CDR2 FQNEAQ. The V end was cut by 0 bases, the J end by 0 bases, with 17 bases between. This CDR3 contains 19 residues. This chain's CDR3 is CASSLAPSPGAPTNEKLFF. The CDR3 nucleotides read TGTGCCAGCAGCTTAGCGCCGTCCCCAGGGGCACCAACTAATGAAAAACTGTTTTTT.

The genes are TRBV5-4 and TRBJ2-7, with TRBD2 matching over 15 bases. The CDR3 sequence is 15 residues long. The germline gives CDR1 SGHNT, CDR2 YYREEE (reference sequence). V lost 4 bases and J lost 4; bases outside the gene matches: 3. DNA of the CDR3: TGTGCCAGCAGCCCGGGACTAGCGGGAGGATACGAGCAGTACTTC. It translates to CASSPGLAGGYEQYF.

The chain combines TRBV10-1 with TRBJ2-2; 13 bases map to TRBD2. The CDR3 runs to 19 residues. Germline assignment: CDR1 WNHNN and CDR2 SYGVQD (reference sequence). The V gene end was trimmed by 6 bases and the J gene end by 7 bases; junction bases not matched to a gene: 17. CDR3 DNA sequence: TGCGCCAGCAGACCCTCAGACTCACTAGCGGGAGGGCCTGGCGGGGAGCTGTTTTTT. Amino acids: CASRPSDSLAGGPGGELFF.

This clone was seen only a few times. The chain employs TRBV27 and TRBJ2-7; no firm D call. The germline V gene encodes CDR1 MNHEY and CDR2 SMNVEV (reference sequence). The CDR3 is 9 residues long. With 9 bases removed from V and 3 bases from J, the gap between germline ends came to 3 bases. In DNA, the CDR3 is TGTGCCAGGATCTACGAGCAGTACTTC. Its translation: CARIYEQYF.

DNA of the CDR3: TGTGCCAGCAGTTCGGCGGGAGGGCCTTCCTACGAGCAGTACTTC. Protein sequence: CASSSAGGPSYEQYF. This chain uses TRBV27 with TRBJ2-7; 9 bases fit TRBD2. CDR1 and CDR2 from the germline V gene are MNHEY and SMNVEV (reference sequence). This CDR3 is 15 amino acids long. The trim removed 4 bases at V and 1 base at J, leaving 5 bases unmatched.

The chain couples TRBV7-6 to TRBJ2-3; D uncertain. This CDR3 spans 13 amino acids. The germline V gene encodes CDR1 SGHVS and CDR2 FNYEAQ. Trimming shortened V by 1 base and J by 4 bases, and 6 bases separated the two germline ends. In DNA, the CDR3 is TGTGCCAGCAGCTTAGATAGTTCAGATACGCAGTATTTT. It is translated as CASSLDSSDTQYF.

V gene TRBV5-4 combines with J gene TRBJ2-3; perhaps TRBD2 as D (6 bases). CDR3 length equals 15 residues. V was cut by 3 bases and J by 4 bases, with 15 bases left in between. From germline, CDR1 is SGHNT and CDR2 YYREEE (reference sequence). CDR3 DNA sequence: TGTGCCAGCAGCTACGGGACTCTCTTTGCAGATACGCAGTATTTT. Translation: CASSYGTLFADTQYF.

This sequence joins TRBV5-8 and TRBJ2-6; D gene unclear. The germline V and J ends were trimmed by 0 bases and 2 bases, with 6 bases remaining between them. CDR3 length: 15 residues. CDR1 and CDR2 (germline): SGHTS, YDEGEE. Here the CDR3 DNA reads TGTGCCAGCAGCTTGGGATTGACTGGGGCCAACGTCCTGACTTTC. Amino acids: CASSLGLTGANVLTF.

A remark on this clone: Other DNA sequences within the sample encode an identical CDR3. The chain employs TRBV7-9 and TRBJ2-6, with 9 nucleotides matching TRBD2. The CDR3 totals 18 residues. Losses at the gene ends were 4 bases for V and 3 bases for J; bases not matched to a gene: 10. In germline, CDR1 is SEHNR, CDR2 FQNEAQ (reference sequence). The CDR3 DNA reads TGTGCCAGCAGCTACCCCGGGTTAGCGGGAGTTGGGGCCAACGTCCTGACTTTC. Amino acid sequence: CASSYPGLAGVGANVLTF.

The chain joins TRBV5-6 to TRBJ1-1; D is ambiguous. Germline-derived CDR1 and CDR2 are SGHDT and YYEEEE. With 0 bases removed from V and 10 bases from J, the gap between germline ends came to 10 bases. This CDR3 contains 12 residues. CDR3 in amino acids: CASSLGAGLAFF. CDR3 in DNA: TGTGCCAGCAGCTTGGGGGCGGGCCTAGCTTTCTTT. Looking up the rest from reference TRBV5-6 and TRBJ1-1 gives the full variable domain: DAGVTQSPTHLIKTRGQQVTLRCSPKSGHDTVSWYQQALGQGPQFIFQYYEEEERQRGNFPDRFSGHQFPNYSSELNVNALLLGDSALYLCASSLGAGLAFFGQGTRLTVV.

The V gene is TRBV5-4, the J gene TRBJ1-1, with 7 nucleotides matching TRBD1. CDR3 length: 14 residues. The V gene's germline CDR1 is SGHNT and CDR2 YYREEE (reference sequence). The V gene end was trimmed by 4 bases and the J gene end by 7 bases; junction bases not matched to a gene: 10. This chain's CDR3 is CASSNRGGAHEAFF. Here the CDR3 DNA reads TGTGCCAGCAGCAACAGGGGTGGGGCCCATGAAGCTTTCTTT.

This rearrangement joins TRBV7-9 to TRBJ2-7; 9 bases agree with TRBD1. Germline CDR1 SEHNR, CDR2 FQNEAQ (reference sequence). This CDR3 contains 16 residues. V gave up 1 base and J gave up 3 bases; unmatched junction bases: 7. This CDR3 is CASSLGTGGPLYEQYF. DNA of the CDR3: TGTGCCAGCAGCTTAGGTACAGGGGGCCCTCTCTACGAGCAGTACTTC.

V is TRBV4-3 and J is TRBJ2-5, with TRBD2 identical over 8 bases. The germline gives CDR1 LGHNA, CDR2 YSLEER. J gave up 2 bases and V 1 base, and 6 bases lay outside the gene matches. The CDR3 is 16 residues long. The CDR3 bases are TGCGCCAGCAGCCAAGGAACGGGGGGGTCACAAGAGACCCAGTACTTC. Amino acid sequence: CASSQGTGGSQETQYF.